This TCR beta chain was found in a study of blood T cell repertoires in COVID-19. TCRdb's table, derived via immunoSEQ multiplex PCR, lists solely in-frame clones and lacks some. The table has some 85,000 clones, about 80% seen once; the top ten hold about half. Germline V gene sequence: CDR1 MNHEY, CDR2 SMNVEV (reference sequence). This CDR3 is built from 15 residues. With 6 bases clipped from V and 3 bases from J, the junction kept 10 bases outside the gene matches. The chain carries TRBV27 and TRBJ1-2; 7 bases map to TRBD1. The source of this sequence is a human donor in a cohort sampled during active COVID-19. The sample comprised peripheral blood. Here the CDR3 reads CASSNSGGMDYGYTF. CDR3 bases: TGTGCCAGCAGCAATTCAGGGGGAATGGACTATGGCTACACCTTC.